This TCR beta chain was captured by sequencing in a study of siplizumab effects on memory and regulatory T cells (dated by TCRdb to the late 2010s). At the level of the whole study: The study looked at the effect of siplizumab, an anti-CD2 antibody, on alloreactive T-cell subsets in allogeneic mixed lymphocyte reactions made from human PBMCs. The full study reports these points: Compared with memory T cells, unstimulated naive T cells appeared more diverse, and naive cells seemed to make a substantial contribution to the alloresponse. Whether proliferating Tregs from siplizumab cultures were suppressive was not functionally confirmed. The cumulative frequency of alloreactive sequences that could be traced back to unstimulated CD4+ memory T cells was significantly reduced by siplizumab. For roughly 75-97% of proliferating CD4+ or CD8+ clones, no naive or memory phenotype could be assigned. Among mappable alloreactive CD4+ clones, an average Treg-derived fraction of about 70% was observed with siplizumab, compared with roughly 27% in control reactions. Sequences below about 10^-5 frequency were poorly captured, so only a minor fraction of alloreactive clones could be mapped to unstimulated subsets.

In this sample, this clone turned up once. This clone's antigen is unknown. No qualities accompany the bases; no much larger clone lies one base away. Library preparation employed the immunoSEQ multiplex PCR assay. The deep sequencing platform assayed some 90,000 TCR templates per sample. Genomic DNA extracted from sorted T cells was the material used for TCRbeta CDR3 sequencing. The authors' pipeline ran thus. The R programming language was used for clonal analysis of the TCRbeta CDR3 data. Comparing unstimulated samples against CFSE-low samples taken after the reaction was how alloreactive CD4+ and CD8+ clones were defined. Regulatory or non-regulatory origin of alloreactive CD4+ clones was assigned by matching sequences to the sorted unstimulated Treg and non-Treg repertoires. Held by TCRdb, this immuneACCESS table contains in-frame sequences only and omits some clones. Under half of the omission traces to an unresolved V gene where checked; the cause of the rest is unknown. Clone size and the V and J calls come from that table; the DNA yielded D and trimming. The sample records over 85,000 clones, over 85% of which are singletons. The biggest ten clones account for 0.3% of the sample.

The V end loses 1 base and the J end loses 10 bases, and a stretch of 8 bases separates them. Sequences LNHNV (CDR1) and YYDKDF (CDR2) are obtained from the germline V gene (reference sequence). The CDR3 contains 12 residues, cysteine and phenylalanine counted. The DNA shown is the 36-base CDR3, in frame from base 1. Sorted unstimulated T cells and proliferating T cells recovered from mixed lymphocyte reactions were subjected to TCRbeta CDR3 sequencing. Fresh whole blood from roughly ten HLA-typed healthy donors served as the source for isolating PBMCs. To map where alloreactive clones came from, unstimulated CD4+ non-regulatory T cells were FACS-sorted.

The rearrangement combines TRBV15 with TRBJ2-1, with the D call tentatively TRBD1 or TRBD2, each fitting 5 bases. This clonotype originated in a human donor in good health. The material sequenced was non-Treg CD4+ T cells sorted from blood. The sample's cell subset or site, from its label and the paper: FACS-sorted unstimulated CD4+ non-regulatory T cells. The CDR3 reads CATSRVGPEQFF. The nucleotide sequence is TGTGCCACCAGCAGAGTGGGACCCGAGCAGTTCTTC.